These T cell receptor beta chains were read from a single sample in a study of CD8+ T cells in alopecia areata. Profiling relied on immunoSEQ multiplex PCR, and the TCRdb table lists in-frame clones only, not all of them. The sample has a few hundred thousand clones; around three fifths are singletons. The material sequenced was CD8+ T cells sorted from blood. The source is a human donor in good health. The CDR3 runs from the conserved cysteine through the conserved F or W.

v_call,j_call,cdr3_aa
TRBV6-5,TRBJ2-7,CAISGGRPEAYEQYF
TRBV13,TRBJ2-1,CASSYTGTSNEQFF
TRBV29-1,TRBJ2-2,CSVYGGELFF
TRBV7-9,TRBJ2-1,CASSLAGAGAYNEQFF
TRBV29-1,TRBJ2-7,CSVEIAGGASYEQYF
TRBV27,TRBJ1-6,CASSLQGPSTPLHF
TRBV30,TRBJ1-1,CAWSVRSGAGDTEAFF
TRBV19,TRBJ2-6,CASSIGPGQVSSGANVLTF
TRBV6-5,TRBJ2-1,CASRPVAGGRNEQFF
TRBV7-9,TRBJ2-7,CASSLRTAGGDEQYF
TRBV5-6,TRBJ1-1,CASSFNGEGLTEAFF
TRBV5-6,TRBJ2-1,CASSLGASGEQFF
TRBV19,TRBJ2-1,CASSIDFGAGGPWNEQFF
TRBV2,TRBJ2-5,CASSDSELETQYF
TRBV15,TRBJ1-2,CATSLRRTGINYGYTF
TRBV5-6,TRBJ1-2,CASSLAGGGYTF